Here is one T cell receptor beta chain with its context. Adults with ileal or ileocolonic Crohn's disease and an indication for resection were eligible. Assay: immunoSEQ multiplex PCR; the TCRdb copy retains only in-frame clones and omits some. Among roughly 15,000 clones listed, 60% to 80% were seen once. The record originates from a study of T cell repertoires in ileal Crohn's disease. What was sequenced was ileal tissue. The clonotype comes from an adult with Crohn's disease.

CDR3 DNA: TGTGCCTGGAGTGTATGGAGGTTTTTGCAGTTCTTC. Translating it yields CAWSVWRFLQFF. This rearrangement joins TRBV30 to TRBJ2-1, with D possibly matching TRBD2 (5 bases). This CDR3 region has 12 residues. CDR1 is GTSNPN and CDR2 is SVGIG in the germline V gene (reference sequence). With 0 bases removed from V and 12 bases from J, the gap between germline ends came to 12 bases.